These 14 T cell receptor beta chains were all obtained from the same sample, sequenced in a study of blood T cell repertoires in COVID-19. Assay: immunoSEQ multiplex PCR; the TCRdb copy retains only in-frame clones and omits some. The sample records some 170,000 clones, more than 75% being singletons. Material for sequencing was peripheral blood. The origin of the receptors is a man aged 35-49 years with acute or convalescent COVID-19.

The gene calls are TRBV28 and TRBJ2-1; tentatively, D is TRBD1 (5 bases). V was cut by 6 bases and J by 4 bases, with 13 bases left in between. Germline V gene lookup returns CDR1 MDHEN and CDR2 SYDVKM. This CDR3 region has 14 residues. CDR3 coding DNA: TGTGCCAGCAGAACCCAGGGTTCGTACAATGAGCAGTTCTTC. Its protein is CASRTQGSYNEQFF.

This sequence joins TRBV5-4 and TRBJ2-1, with 10 bases aligning to TRBD2. Germline loops: CDR1 SGHNT, CDR2 YYREEE (reference sequence). V was pared by 1 base and J by 15 bases, with 4 bases of the junction left unmatched. This CDR3 has 12 amino acids. CDR3 loop: CASSLTSGVWFF. The DNA of the CDR3 is TGTGCCAGCAGCTTGACTAGCGGGGTGTGGTTCTTC.

The chain is built from TRBV7-9 and TRBJ1-2, with a possible D match to TRBD1 (5 bases). Trimming took 3 bases from V and 4 from J, leaving 12 bases between them. Germline loops: CDR1 SEHNR, CDR2 FQNEAQ (reference sequence). The CDR3 consists of 14 residues. This CDR3 reads CASSFQGFSYGYTF. The CDR3 DNA reads as TGTGCCAGCAGCTTTCAGGGATTTTCCTATGGCTACACCTTC.

The chain combines TRBV6-2 or TRBV6-3 with TRBJ1-1; unclear D gene. Germline CDR1 MNHEY, CDR2 SVGEGT. The V gene lost 0 bases and the J gene lost 1 base, with 9 bases spanning the gap. This CDR3 is built from 15 residues. CDR3 sequence: CASSYSFSGNTEAFF. CDR3 DNA sequence: TGTGCCAGCAGTTACTCGTTTTCAGGGAACACTGAAGCTTTCTTT.

This chain links TRBV4-2 with TRBJ1-5, with a weak D call TRBD1 (5 bases). With 4 bases removed from V and 4 bases from J, the gap between germline ends came to 20 bases. This CDR3 is built from 17 residues. Looked up from germline, CDR1 is LGHNA and CDR2 is YNFKEQ. CDR3 protein: CASSLGYLDKENQPQHF. The CDR3 DNA is TGTGCCAGCAGCCTTGGGTATTTGGACAAGGAAAATCAGCCCCAGCATTTT.

The DNA of the CDR3 is TGTGCCAGCAGCCAAGAAGGGAGGGCGGGCGGCTACACCTTC. The encoded protein is CASSQEGRAGGYTF. The chain combines TRBV3-1 (or the pseudogene TRBV3-2) with TRBJ1-2; D is unclear. Trimming shortened V by 0 bases and J by 8 bases, and 13 bases separated the two germline ends. CDR1 is LGHDT, CDR2 YNNKEL, per germline (reference sequence). The CDR3 runs to 14 residues.

V is TRBV18 and J is TRBJ2-7; 8 bases are a match to TRBD1. CDR1 is KGHSH and CDR2 is LQKENI in the germline V gene. V gave up 6 bases and J gave up 3 bases; unmatched junction bases: 4. This CDR3 is 13 amino acids long. CDR3 in DNA: TGTGCCAGCTCCCTCGGACAGGGCTACGAGCAGTACTTC. Translation: CASSLGQGYEQYF.

The J gene is TRBJ1-2, the V gene TRBV30; no clear D gene. Germline assignment: CDR1 GTSNPN and CDR2 SVGIG (reference sequence). The CDR3 spans 16 residues. The V gene lost 3 bases and the J gene lost 2 bases, with 19 bases spanning the gap. For the CDR3, the DNA is TGTGCCTGGAGCACCCTCCCCCGAGGCCCGAACTATGGCTACACCTTC. As protein: CAWSTLPRGPNYGYTF.

This chain joins TRBV21-1 and TRBJ2-7; whether TRBD1, the table's D call, matches the DNA was not checked. TRBV21-1 is noted as a pseudogene. CDR3 length equals 11 residues. The DNA for the CDR3 is TGTGCCGGAAAAATCCGGGACAGGAACCGCTTC. It codes for CAGKIRDRNRF.

This clone was observed a handful of times. The V gene is TRBV6-5, the J gene TRBJ1-6; weak D call: TRBD1 (5 bases). Trimming took off 5 bases at V and 7 bases at J, with 9 bases between the two ends. This CDR3 has 13 residues. Per germline, CDR1 MNHEY and CDR2 SVGAGI. CDR3 amino acids: CASSNPGNSPLHF. CDR3 nucleotide sequence: TGTGCCAGCAGTAATCCAGGGAATTCACCCCTCCACTTT.

This rearrangement joins TRBV11-2 to TRBJ1-2; 12 positions agree with TRBD1. The trim removed 5 bases at V and 7 bases at J, leaving 5 bases unmatched. This CDR3 region has 14 residues. From germline, CDR1 is SGHAT and CDR2 FQNNGV. This CDR3 reads CASSPGQGAFGYTF. Here the CDR3 DNA reads TGTGCCAGCAGCCCGGGACAGGGGGCCTTTGGCTACACCTTC.

CDR3 region: CASSEGLAVFTQYF. The CDR3 nucleotides read TGTGCCAGCAGCGAGGGACTAGCGGTATTTACGCAGTATTTT. The chain employs TRBV7-2 and TRBJ2-3; 11 bases match TRBD2. Losses at the gene ends were 5 bases for V and 8 bases for J; bases not matched to a gene: 6. Germline CDR1 SGHTA, CDR2 FQGNSA. The CDR3 covers 14 residues.

The chain uses TRBV7-2 and TRBJ1-1, with no clear D. There are 15 residues in the CDR3. In germline, CDR1 is SGHTA, CDR2 FQGNSA. Deletions cut 4 bases from V and 0 bases from J, with 12 bases between. CDR3 nucleotide sequence: TGTGCCAGCAGCTCCCCAACTCTATTGAACACTGAAGCTTTCTTT. It specifies CASSSPTLLNTEAFF.

This clone was detected only once. The chain joins TRBV18 to TRBJ2-5, with a possible D match to TRBD2 (5 bases). In germline, CDR1 is KGHSH, CDR2 LQKENI. This CDR3 comprises 15 residues. Trimming removed 6 bases at V and 4 bases at J, with 18 bases between. CDR3 in DNA: TGTGCCAGCTCCCCCCGAGAGATTGGAGGAGAGACCCAGTACTTC. It yields the protein CASSPREIGGETQYF.